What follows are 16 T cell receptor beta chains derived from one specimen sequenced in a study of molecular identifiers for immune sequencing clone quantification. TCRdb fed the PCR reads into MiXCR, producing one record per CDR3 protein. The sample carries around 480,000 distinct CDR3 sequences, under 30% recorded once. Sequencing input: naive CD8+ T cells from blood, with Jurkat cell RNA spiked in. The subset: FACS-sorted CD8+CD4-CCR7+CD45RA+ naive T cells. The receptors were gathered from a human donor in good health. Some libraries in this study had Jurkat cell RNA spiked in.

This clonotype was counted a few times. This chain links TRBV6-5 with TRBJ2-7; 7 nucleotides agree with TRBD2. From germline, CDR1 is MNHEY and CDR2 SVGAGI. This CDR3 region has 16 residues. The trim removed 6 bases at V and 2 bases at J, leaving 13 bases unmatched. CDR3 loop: CASRPGAGEVAYEQYF. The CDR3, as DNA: TGTGCCAGCAGGCCCGGTGCGGGGGAAGTCGCCTACGAGCAGTACTTC.

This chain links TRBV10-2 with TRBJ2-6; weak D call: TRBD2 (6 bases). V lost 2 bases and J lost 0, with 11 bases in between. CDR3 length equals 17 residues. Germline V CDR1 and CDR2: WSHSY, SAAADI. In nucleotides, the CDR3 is TGCGCCAGCAGTGAGGGACTACTAAGCTCTGGGGCCAACGTCCTGACTTTC. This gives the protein CASSEGLLSSGANVLTF.

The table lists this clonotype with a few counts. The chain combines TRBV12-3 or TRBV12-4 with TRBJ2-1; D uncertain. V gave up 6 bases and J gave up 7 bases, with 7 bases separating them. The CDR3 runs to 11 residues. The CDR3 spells CASRGSNEQFF. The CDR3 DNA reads TGTGCCAGCAGAGGTAGTAATGAGCAGTTCTTC.

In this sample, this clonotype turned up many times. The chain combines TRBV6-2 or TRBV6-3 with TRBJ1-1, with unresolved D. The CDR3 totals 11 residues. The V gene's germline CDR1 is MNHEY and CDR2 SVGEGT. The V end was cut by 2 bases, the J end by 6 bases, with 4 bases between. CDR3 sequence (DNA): TGTGCCAGCAGTTACCCCCCTGAAGCTTTCTTT. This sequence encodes CASSYPPEAFF.

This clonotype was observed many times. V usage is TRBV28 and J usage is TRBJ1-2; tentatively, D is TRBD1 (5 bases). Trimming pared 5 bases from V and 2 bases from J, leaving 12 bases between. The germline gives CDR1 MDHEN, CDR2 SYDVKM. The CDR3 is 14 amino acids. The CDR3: CASSPENRNYGYTF. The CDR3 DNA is TGTGCCAGCAGTCCAGAAAACAGGAACTATGGCTACACCTTC.

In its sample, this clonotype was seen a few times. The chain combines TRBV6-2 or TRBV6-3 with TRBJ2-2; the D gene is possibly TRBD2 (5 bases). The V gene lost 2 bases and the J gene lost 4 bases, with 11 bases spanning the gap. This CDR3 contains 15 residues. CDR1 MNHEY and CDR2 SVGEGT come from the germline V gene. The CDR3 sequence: CASSYEGRGTGELFF. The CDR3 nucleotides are TGTGCCAGCAGTTACGAAGGACGGGGCACCGGGGAGCTGTTTTTT.

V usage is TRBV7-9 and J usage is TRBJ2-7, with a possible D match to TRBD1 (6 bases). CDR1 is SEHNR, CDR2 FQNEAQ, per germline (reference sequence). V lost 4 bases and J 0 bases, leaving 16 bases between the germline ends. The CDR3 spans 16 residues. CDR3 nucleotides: TGTGCCAGCAGCTCCAGGGGCGGCCGTGACTCCTACGAGCAGTACTTC. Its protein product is CASSSRGGRDSYEQYF.

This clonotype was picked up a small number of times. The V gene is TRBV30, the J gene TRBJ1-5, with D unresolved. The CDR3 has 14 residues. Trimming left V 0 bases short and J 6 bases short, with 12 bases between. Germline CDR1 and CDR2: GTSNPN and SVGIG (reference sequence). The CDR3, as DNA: TGTGCCTGGAGTGTAGGCGTAGGGTCTCAGCCCCAGCATTTT. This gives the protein CAWSVGVGSQPQHF.

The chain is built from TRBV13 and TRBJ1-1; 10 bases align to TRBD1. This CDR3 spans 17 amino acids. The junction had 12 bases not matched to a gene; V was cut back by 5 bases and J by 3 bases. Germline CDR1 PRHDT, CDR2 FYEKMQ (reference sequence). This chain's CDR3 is CASSPSPGQGFDTEAFF. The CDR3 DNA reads TGTGCCAGCAGCCCCAGCCCGGGACAGGGGTTCGACACTGAAGCTTTCTTT. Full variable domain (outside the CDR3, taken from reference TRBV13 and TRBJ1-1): AAGVIQSPRHLIKEKRETATLKCYPIPRHDTVYWYQQGPGQDPQFLISFYEKMQSDKGSIPDRFSAQQFSDYHSELNMSSLELGDSALYFCASSPSPGQGFDTEAFFGQGTRLTVV.

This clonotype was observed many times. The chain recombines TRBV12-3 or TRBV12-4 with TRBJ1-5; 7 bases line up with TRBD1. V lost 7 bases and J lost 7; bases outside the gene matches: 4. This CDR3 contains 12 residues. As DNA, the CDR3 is TGTGCCAGCACCCAGGGGGGGCAGCCCCAGCATTTT. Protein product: CASTQGGQPQHF.

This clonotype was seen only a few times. DNA of the CDR3: TGTGCCAGCAGTTGGGGACAGTCTAACTATGGCTACACCTTC. This gives the protein CASSWGQSNYGYTF. The V call is TRBV12-3 or TRBV12-4, the J call TRBJ1-2, with 7 bases fitting TRBD1. The ends lost 4 bases at V and 0 bases at J; junction bases unmatched: 2. The CDR3 totals 14 residues.

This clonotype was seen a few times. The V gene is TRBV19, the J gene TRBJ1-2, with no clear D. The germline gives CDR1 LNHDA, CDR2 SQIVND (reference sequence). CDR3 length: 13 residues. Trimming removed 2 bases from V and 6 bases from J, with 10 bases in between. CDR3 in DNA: TGTGCCAGTAGTATACAGGAGTACGATGGCTACACCTTC. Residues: CASSIQEYDGYTF.

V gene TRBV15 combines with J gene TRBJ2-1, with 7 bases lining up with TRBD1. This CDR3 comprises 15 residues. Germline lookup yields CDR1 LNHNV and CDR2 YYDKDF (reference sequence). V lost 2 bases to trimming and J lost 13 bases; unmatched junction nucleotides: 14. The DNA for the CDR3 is TGTGCCACCAGCAGACCGGGACAGAGGGCAGGCGAACAGTTCTTC. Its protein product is CATSRPGQRAGEQFF.

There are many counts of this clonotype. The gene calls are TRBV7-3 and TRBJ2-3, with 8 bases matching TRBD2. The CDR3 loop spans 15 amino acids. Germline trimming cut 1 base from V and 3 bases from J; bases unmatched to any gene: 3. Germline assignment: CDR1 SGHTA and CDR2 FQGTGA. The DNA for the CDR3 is TGTGCCAGCAGCTTAATTAGCGGGACTACAGATACGCAGTATTTT. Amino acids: CASSLISGTTDTQYF.

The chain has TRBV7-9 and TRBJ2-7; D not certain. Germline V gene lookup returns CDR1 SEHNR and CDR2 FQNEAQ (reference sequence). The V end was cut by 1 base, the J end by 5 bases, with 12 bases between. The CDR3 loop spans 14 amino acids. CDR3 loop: CASSLDTPTHEQYF. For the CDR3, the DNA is TGTGCCAGCAGCTTAGATACACCTACCCACGAGCAGTACTTC.

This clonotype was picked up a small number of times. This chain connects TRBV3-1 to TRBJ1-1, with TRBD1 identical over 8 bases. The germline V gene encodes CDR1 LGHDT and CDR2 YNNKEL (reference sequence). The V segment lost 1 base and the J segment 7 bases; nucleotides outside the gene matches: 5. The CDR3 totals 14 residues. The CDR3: CASSQVGQGDEAFF. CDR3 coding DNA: TGTGCCAGCAGCCAAGTCGGACAGGGCGATGAAGCTTTCTTT.